This TCR beta chain was recovered during a study of identical twins. Per the germline V gene, CDR1 is SGHNT and CDR2 is YYREEE (reference sequence). V gave up 4 bases and J gave up 3 bases, with 18 bases separating them. The CDR3 has 16 amino acids. One entry per CDR3 protein results from TCRdb running MiXCR on the 5' RACE reads. The data show some 760,000 distinct CDR3 sequences, 15% to 20% seen once. The sample was also reused in another study, on T cells expressing NK-cell markers.

The sequenced sample was PBMCs. This receptor was taken from a woman under 30 in good health. The chain has TRBV5-4 and TRBJ2-3, with unresolved D. The CDR3 coding sequence is TGTGCCAGCAGCCGCAAGACATTTCTAGAGACAGATACGCAGTATTTT. Translation gives CASSRKTFLETDTQYF.